This TCR beta chain was profiled in a study of blood T cell repertoires in COVID-19. This CDR3 has 14 amino acids. V dropped 4 bases and J dropped 7; count of bases not matched to a gene: 3. Germline assignment: CDR1 MNHEY and CDR2 SMNVEV (reference sequence). This clone has just one count. The assay was immunoSEQ multiplex PCR, and TCRdb's table has in-frame clones only and misses some. Among 350,000 to 450,000 clones listed, 80% to 90% were seen once. The TCR comes from a man aged 40-50 years with acute or convalescent COVID-19. The V gene is TRBV27, the J gene TRBJ2-4; 11 bases fit TRBD1. Sequences were obtained from peripheral blood. The CDR3 DNA is TGTGCCAGCAGTTGGGGACAGGGGGTCAACATTCAGTACTTC. This codes for CASSWGQGVNIQYF.